The rows below give T cell receptor beta chains drawn from one sample of a study of beta chain bispecific antibodies for T cell cancers. Their antigens are not known. TCRdb reprocessed the 5' RACE reads with MiXCR, giving one entry per CDR3 protein. The sample has over 20,000 distinct CDR3 sequences; over 2.5% are singletons. Sequenced sample: healthy donor T cells cultured with leukemia cells. These TCRs come from a human donor in good health. Some clones in this sample may be carry-over from other donors' samples. CDR3s include the opening cysteine and the closing phenylalanine or tryptophan. A D gene is named only where the DNA matches it firmly. Clone size appears in some rows only: once, few, many, or a class for an expanded clone.

clone_size j_call d_call v_call cdr3_aa cdr3_nt
many TRBJ2-7 . TRBV10-3 CAISDSNVLYEQYF TGTGCCATCAGTGATTCGAACGTACTCTACGAGCAGTACTTC
many TRBJ2-1 . TRBV5-1 CASSLVGGPYNEQFF TGCGCCAGCAGCTTGGTGGGGGGGCCCTACAATGAGCAGTTCTTC
many TRBJ2-5 . TRBV19 CASSIDGEETQYF TGTGCCAGTAGTATAGACGGAGAAGAGACCCAGTACTTC
many TRBJ2-2 . TRBV28 CASSLVVGNTGELFF TGTGCCAGCAGTTTGGTCGTCGGGAACACCGGGGAGCTGTTTTTT
. TRBJ2-7 . TRBV19 CASSLTPGAYEQYF TGTGCCAGTAGTTTGACACCGGGGGCCTACGAGCAGTACTTC
. TRBJ1-1 . TRBV13 CASSLGVRTEAFF TGTGCCAGCAGCCTGGGGGTCCGGACTGAAGCTTTCTTT
many TRBJ1-2 TRBD1 TRBV25-1 CASSATTGDRVYGYTF TGTGCCAGCAGTGCTACCACCGGGGACAGGGTCTATGGCTACACCTTC
. TRBJ2-3 TRBD2 TRBV5-1 CASSNSGGAVSDTQYF TGCGCCAGCAGCAATAGCGGGGGGGCCGTATCAGATACGCAGTATTTT
few TRBJ1-1 . TRBV6-2/TRBV6-3 CASSFFARTEAFF TGTGCCAGCAGTTTCTTTGCGAGGACTGAAGCTTTCTTT
many TRBJ2-5 TRBD2 TRBV7-2 CASSFLAGGPETQYF TGTGCCAGCAGCTTCCTGGCGGGGGGCCCTGAGACCCAGTACTTC
many TRBJ1-1 . TRBV16 CASSPHGGTEAFF TGTGCCAGCAGCCCCCACGGGGGCACTGAAGCTTTCTTT
many TRBJ2-7 . TRBV7-2 CASSLSPLDEQYF TGTGCCAGCAGCTTATCCCCTCTGGACGAGCAGTACTTC
many TRBJ2-1 TRBD1 TRBV10-3 CAISRAGTEYNEQFF TGTGCCATCAGTCGAGCCGGGACAGAGTACAATGAGCAGTTCTTC
many TRBJ2-3 TRBD1 TRBV12-3/TRBV12-4 CASRAPGQGWVADTQYF TGTGCCAGCAGGGCCCCGGGACAGGGCTGGGTGGCAGATACGCAGTATTTT
many TRBJ2-2 TRBD2 TRBV29-1 CSVEDPAGGARTGELFF TGCAGCGTTGAAGATCCTGCCGGGGGGGCCCGTACCGGGGAGCTGTTTTTT
many TRBJ2-7 . TRBV27 CASSLRVGVEQYF TGTGCCAGCAGTTTACGGGTCGGGGTCGAGCAGTACTTC
few TRBJ2-2 . TRBV5-6 CASSLVQGDTGELFF TGTGCCAGCAGCTTGGTACAGGGCGACACCGGGGAGCTGTTTTTT
many TRBJ2-1 . TRBV21-1 CASSNEHSGTSGGAASLVDEQFF TGTGCCAGCAGCAACGAACACTCCGGGACTAGCGGGGGGGCGGCGAGTCTTGTCGATGAGCAGTTCTTC
many TRBJ2-7 . TRBV10-3 CAISPRLTHLRNYEQYF TGTGCCATCAGTCCTCGACTCACGCACCTACGAAACTACGAGCAGTACTTC
many TRBJ2-7 . TRBV6-5 CASSYSRVSIEYEQYF TGTGCCAGCAGTTACTCCAGGGTCTCCATAGAATACGAGCAGTACTTC
many TRBJ1-4 . TRBV29-1 CSVTNKGRANEKLFF TGCAGCGTTACGAACAAGGGGAGGGCTAATGAAAAACTGTTTTTT
many TRBJ2-7 . TRBV2 CASSAKLASEQYF TGTGCCAGCAGCGCTAAACTAGCATCCGAGCAGTACTTC
many TRBJ2-7 . TRBV7-9 CASSMLGHYEQYF TGTGCCAGCAGCATGCTGGGACATTACGAGCAGTACTTC
few TRBJ1-4 TRBD1 TRBV12-3/TRBV12-4 CASSTNRDRVFGRAKLFF TGTGCCAGCAGTACAAACCGGGACAGGGTTTTTGGGCGTGCCAAACTGTTTTTT
many TRBJ2-7 TRBD1 TRBV27 CASSGTGVHEQYF TGTGCCAGCAGTGGAACAGGGGTGCACGAGCAGTACTTC
many TRBJ2-7 . TRBV10-2 CASSLAFAREQYF TGCGCCAGCAGCCTAGCTTTCGCCCGCGAGCAGTACTTC
many TRBJ2-7 . TRBV7-9 CASSSSTRAYEQYF TGTGCCAGCAGCTCCTCCACGAGGGCCTACGAGCAGTACTTC
. TRBJ2-1 TRBD2 TRBV4-2 CASSQDPGGTYNEQFF TGTGCCAGCAGCCAAGATCCCGGGGGGACTTACAATGAGCAGTTCTTC
many TRBJ1-1 TRBD1 TRBV20-1 CSARTGGVNTEAFF TGCAGTGCTAGGACAGGGGGGGTGAACACTGAAGCTTTCTTT
many TRBJ1-2 . TRBV27 CASSSTPVGGARGGYTF TGTGCCAGCAGTTCCACGCCAGTCGGGGGGGCAAGGGGAGGCTACACCTTC
many TRBJ2-3 . TRBV12-3/TRBV12-4 CASNGPDGADTQYF TGTGCCAGCAACGGGCCCGACGGGGCAGATACGCAGTATTTT
medium-sized TRBJ2-4 TRBD2 TRBV28 CASSGGSLAKNIQYF TGTGCCAGCTCGGGGGGATCACTAGCCAAAAACATTCAGTACTTC
many TRBJ1-1 . TRBV5-1 CASSLLRNTEAFF TGCGCCAGCAGCTTGCTGCGGAACACTGAAGCTTTCTTT
many TRBJ1-1 . TRBV21-1 CASSILGRDLNTEAFF TGTGCCAGCAGCATCCTCGGACGGGACCTGAACACTGAAGCTTTCTTT
many TRBJ2-1 . TRBV10-3 CAITRNQGGGPNNEQFF TGTGCCATCACACGGAATCAAGGAGGGGGCCCCAACAATGAGCAGTTCTTC
many TRBJ1-1 . TRBV10-3 CAISESIGLSTEAFF TGTGCCATCAGTGAGTCGATAGGGCTCTCAACTGAAGCTTTCTTT
many TRBJ1-6 . TRBV7-2 CASSNYRDDDNSPLHF TGTGCCAGCAGCAACTACCGGGACGACGATAATTCACCCCTCCACTTT
many TRBJ2-1 . TRBV19 CASSILQGSEQFF TGTGCCAGTAGTATTCTACAGGGTAGTGAGCAGTTCTTC
many TRBJ2-2 . TRBV5-1 CASSQAAGELFF TGCGCCAGCAGCCAGGCGGCCGGGGAGCTGTTTTTT
few TRBJ1-1 . TRBV7-9 CASSDRDKENTEAFF TGTGCCAGCAGCGACCGGGACAAGGAGAACACTGAAGCTTTCTTT
many TRBJ2-3 . TRBV12-3/TRBV12-4 CASSLAAVRSGYTDTQYF TGTGCCAGCAGTTTAGCGGCAGTTCGATCGGGTTACACAGATACGCAGTATTTT
. TRBJ2-3 . TRBV19 CASSIGSGSDTQYF TGTGCCAGTAGTATAGGTTCGGGGAGCGATACGCAGTATTTT
. TRBJ2-7 . TRBV9 CASSPTRDISYEQYF TGTGCCAGCAGCCCAACCCGGGACATCTCCTACGAGCAGTACTTC
few TRBJ2-6 . TRBV3-1 CASSRGVPGRSGANVLTF TGTGCCAGCAGCCGGGGCGTGCCAGGGAGGTCTGGGGCCAACGTCCTGACTTTC
many TRBJ2-2 . TRBV5-1 CASSLYRLIDAGELFF TGCGCCAGCAGCTTGTACAGGCTTATTGATGCCGGGGAGCTGTTTTTT
many TRBJ2-7 . TRBV9 CASSVGGVGLYEQYF TGTGCCAGCAGCGTAGGGGGCGTCGGACTCTACGAGCAGTACTTC
. TRBJ2-2 TRBD2 TRBV28 CASSLAGGNTGELFF TGTGCCAGCAGTTTAGCGGGGGGTAACACCGGGGAGCTGTTTTTT
many TRBJ1-1 . TRBV7-9 CASSLGAVEAFF TGTGCCAGCAGCTTAGGGGCGGTTGAAGCTTTCTTT
many TRBJ2-7 . TRBV9 CASSPSGGKGYEQYF TGTGCCAGCTCCCCCAGTGGGGGGAAGGGCTACGAGCAGTACTTC
many TRBJ2-3 . TRBV5-1 CASSRGHSSTDTQYF TGCGCCAGCAGCCGTGGGCATTCTAGCACAGATACGCAGTATTTT
many TRBJ1-1 . TRBV5-5 CASSPLGGNTEAFF TGTGCCAGCAGCCCCCTTGGGGGAAACACTGAAGCTTTCTTT
many TRBJ1-6 TRBD1 TRBV4-1 CASSQEDRGYSPLHF TGCGCCAGCAGCCAAGAGGACAGGGGGTATTCACCCCTCCACTTT
many TRBJ1-1 . TRBV15 CATSRPTVMNTEAFF TGTGCCACCAGCAGACCGACGGTCATGAACACTGAAGCTTTCTTT
many TRBJ2-3 TRBD2 TRBV18 CASSPGGGGPSTDTQYF TGTGCCAGCTCACCCGGCGGGGGGGGCCCAAGCACAGATACGCAGTATTTT
few TRBJ2-1 TRBD2 TRBV7-9 CASSASGGATNEQFF TGTGCCAGCAGCGCTAGCGGGGGGGCCACCAATGAGCAGTTCTTC
many TRBJ1-1 . TRBV14 CASSPHRELNTEAFF TGTGCCAGCAGCCCGCACAGGGAGTTGAACACTGAAGCTTTCTTT
many TRBJ1-5 TRBD1 TRBV2 CASTNRQGLNQPQHF TGTGCCAGCACCAATAGACAGGGTTTAAATCAGCCCCAGCATTTT
many TRBJ1-6 . TRBV28 CASSLMGGSSYNSPLHF TGTGCCAGCAGTTTAATGGGCGGGAGCTCCTATAATTCACCCCTCCACTTT
many TRBJ1-1 . TRBV5-6 CASSLALWGGTEAFF TGTGCCAGCAGCTTGGCCCTGTGGGGGGGCACTGAAGCTTTCTTT
many TRBJ2-1 TRBD2 TRBV3-1 CASSHTSGGSSYNEQFF TGTGCCAGCAGCCACACTAGCGGGGGGAGTTCCTACAATGAGCAGTTCTTC